This T cell receptor beta chain was observed in a study of post-analysis software for immune sequencing data. Study outcomes and limitations: There were a few TRBV segments more frequent in patients than controls, and TRBV5-6, TRBV5-1 and TRBV20-1 were among them.

As for this clonotype: No antigen is known for it.

V lost 6 bases, J lost 9 bases, and 12 bases stayed unmatched. Germline CDR1 SQVTM, CDR2 ANQGSEA. This CDR3 comprises 14 residues. Unique molecular identifiers were present in the TCR beta cDNA libraries. Via MiXCR, TCRdb re-called the PCR reads, giving one row per CDR3 protein. Among around 440,000 distinct CDR3 sequences listed, approximately 45% were seen once. This chain links TRBV29-1 with TRBJ2-1, with TRBD2 matching 9 bases. The origin of this receptor is a girl aged 5 to 17 with multiple sclerosis. Material for sequencing was blood. For the CDR3, the DNA is TGCAGCGTCGCGGAGCGGGGGGAGTATGGTGAGCAGTTCTTC. Amino acids: CSVAERGEYGEQFF.